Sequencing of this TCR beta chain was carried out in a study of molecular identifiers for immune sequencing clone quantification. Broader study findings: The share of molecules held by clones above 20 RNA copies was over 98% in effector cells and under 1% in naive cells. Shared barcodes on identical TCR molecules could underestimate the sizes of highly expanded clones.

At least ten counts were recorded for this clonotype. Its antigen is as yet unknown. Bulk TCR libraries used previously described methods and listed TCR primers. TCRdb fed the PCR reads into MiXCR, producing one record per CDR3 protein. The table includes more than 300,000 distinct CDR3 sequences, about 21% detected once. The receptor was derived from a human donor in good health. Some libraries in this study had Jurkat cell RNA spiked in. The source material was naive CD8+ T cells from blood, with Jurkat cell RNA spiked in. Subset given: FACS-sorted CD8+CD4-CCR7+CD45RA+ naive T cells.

The CDR3, as DNA: TGTGCCAGCAGCTTACGTAACGCGGGAGTGAAGACCCAGTACTTC. Protein: CASSLRNAGVKTQYF. The V call is TRBV7-9, the J call TRBJ2-5, with 7 bases aligning to TRBD2. Trimming removed 2 bases from V and 6 bases from J; junction bases left unmatched: 9. The CDR3 sequence is 15 residues long. In germline, CDR1 is SEHNR, CDR2 FQNEAQ (reference sequence).